The rows below give T cell receptor beta chains drawn from one sample of a study of cytomegalovirus exposure and HLA in healthy donors. Assay: immunoSEQ multiplex PCR; the TCRdb copy retains only in-frame clones and omits some. The table has 90,000 or so clones, around 84% seen once. Sequencing was performed on PBMCs. The source is a man between 18 and 29 years old in good health and CMV-seropositive. Each CDR3 is given with its conserved first and last residue. A D gene is named only where the DNA matches it firmly. Clone size is given for some rows only: seen once, a few or many times, or a class if the clone is expanded.

TGCGCCAGCAGCTTGGCCGGGACTAGCTACAATGAGCAGTTCTTC | CASSLAGTSYNEQFF | TRBJ2-1 | TRBD2 | TRBV5-1 | NA
TGTGCCAGCAGACCCATAAGCCTCTCTGGAAACACCATATATTTT | CASRPISLSGNTIYF | TRBJ1-3 | NA | TRBV28 | NA
TGTGCCAGCAGTCGTCCAGGGTCCACTGAAGCTTTCTTT | CASSRPGSTEAFF | TRBJ1-1 | NA | TRBV28 | once
TGTGCCAGCAGTCTCCCGGGACAGGGTTACAATGAGCAGTTCTTC | CASSLPGQGYNEQFF | TRBJ2-1 | TRBD1 | TRBV7-9 | NA
TGTGCCAGCAGCCTTAGCGGGAGCGTAGCAAATGAGCAGTTCTTC | CASSLSGSVANEQFF | TRBJ2-1 | TRBD2 | TRBV28 | NA
TGTGCCAGCAGCGTAAACAGTCTGGAGACCCAGTACTTC | CASSVNSLETQYF | TRBJ2-5 | NA | TRBV9 | once
TGTGCCAGCAGCCGGACAACAGGGGCCTCGAACACTGAAGCTTTCTTT | CASSRTTGASNTEAFF | TRBJ1-1 | TRBD1 | TRBV4-2 | NA
TGTGCCAGCTCACCACCCACTAGCGGGAGGTTTGTTTCCTACGAGCAGTACTTC | CASSPPTSGRFVSYEQYF | TRBJ2-7 | TRBD2 | TRBV18 | NA
TGTGCCAGCAGTGAAGGGGCGGGAGGCACAGATACGCAGTATTTT | CASSEGAGGTDTQYF | TRBJ2-3 | TRBD2 | TRBV6-1 | few
TGCGCCAGCAGCCAGGGCGGAAGTCAAGAGACCCAGTACTTC | CASSQGGSQETQYF | TRBJ2-5 | NA | TRBV5-1 | NA
TGCAGCGTTGAAGATGCGGGGGATGGAAACACCATATATTTT | CSVEDAGDGNTIYF | TRBJ1-3 | NA | TRBV29-1 | NA
TGTGCCAGCAGCTTAGCTGGGCATTCATCCTATACTGAAGCTTTCTTT | CASSLAGHSSYTEAFF | TRBJ1-1 | NA | TRBV11-2 | once
TGTGCCAGCAGCGCGGATCCGGGACAGGGGCACTATGGCTACACCTTC | CASSADPGQGHYGYTF | TRBJ1-2 | TRBD1 | TRBV9 | once
TGTGCCAGCAGTTCAGATATTCTAGCGGGAGAAAACGATGAGCAGTTCTTC | CASSSDILAGENDEQFF | TRBJ2-1 | TRBD2 | TRBV27 | NA
TGTGCCTGGAGTGGGACAGGGTATCATGGCTACACCTTC | CAWSGTGYHGYTF | TRBJ1-2 | TRBD1 | TRBV30 | NA
TGTGCCAGCAGTTGGACTAGCGGGAGACGGGATGAGCAGTTCTTC | CASSWTSGRRDEQFF | TRBJ2-1 | TRBD2 | TRBV6-6 | NA